Here is one TCR beta chain with its context. The data are from a study of T cell changes during pregnancy in multiple sclerosis. Germline CDR1 is ENHRY and CDR2 is SYGVKD. After removal of 3 bases from V and 6 bases from J, the junction contained 7 bases not matched to a gene. This CDR3 region has 14 residues. Sequenced by immunoSEQ multiplex PCR; TCRdb stores in-frame clones only, minus some. The table includes some 42,000 clones, around nine tenths detected once. Sequencing used CD4+ T cells from peripheral blood mononuclear cells, obtained after pregnancy. The J gene is TRBJ1-1, the V gene TRBV10-3; the match to TRBD1 covers 7 bases. This clonotype was sampled from a female donor with multiple sclerosis, enrolled in a pregnancy study. CDR3 in DNA: TGTGCCATCAGTGAATCGACAGGGACCCCTGAAGCTTTCTTT. It encodes CAISESTGTPEAFF.